One sample yielded the 23 T cell receptor beta chains listed below, sequenced in a study of cytotoxic CD8 clonotypes in ibrutinib-treated CLL. Assay: immunoSEQ multiplex PCR; the TCRdb copy retains only in-frame clones and omits some. The sample has around 60,000 clones; about 72% are singletons. The input for sequencing was PBMCs, taken after 12 months of ibrutinib treatment. The receptors originated from a human donor with chronic lymphocytic leukemia.

This clone turned up a few times. This CDR3 reads CASSSRPTGEGTDTQYF. The CDR3, as DNA: TGTGCCAGCAGTTCCAGACCGACGGGAGAAGGCACAGATACGCAGTATTTT. This rearrangement joins TRBV27 to TRBJ2-3; tentatively, D is TRBD2 (6 bases). Germline V gives CDR1 MNHEY, CDR2 SMNVEV (reference sequence). V lost 4 bases to trimming and J lost 1 base, with 18 bases between them. The CDR3 length is 17 residues.

V usage is TRBV2 and J usage is TRBJ2-5; 10 positions agree with TRBD1. J gave up 1 base and V 4 bases, and 3 bases lay outside the gene matches. The CDR3 loop spans 15 amino acids. Germline-derived CDR1 and CDR2 are SNHLY and FYNNEI. CDR3 bases: TGTGCCAGCAGTGCGGGACAGGGGTTCCAAGAGACCCAGTACTTC. Amino acid sequence: CASSAGQGFQETQYF.

The chain carries TRBV6-6 and TRBJ1-5; maybe TRBD1 (6 bases). V shed 7 bases and J shed 7 bases, with 20 bases lying between them. The CDR3 has 15 amino acids. Germline values: CDR1 MNHNY, CDR2 SVGAGI (reference sequence). DNA for the CDR3: TGTGCCAGCACGGAAACAGGGAGAGGAGGACAGCCCCAGCATTTT. It translates to CASTETGRGGQPQHF.

The V call is TRBV6-6, the J call TRBJ2-3; 7 bases align to TRBD1. The CDR3 covers 14 residues. Germline V gene data show CDR1 as MNHNY and CDR2 as SVGAGI (reference sequence). With V trimmed by 4 bases and J by 6 bases, 7 bases remained unmatched. The CDR3 DNA sequence: TGTGCCAGCAGTTCCCGACAGGGAGCCGATACGCAGTATTTT. It specifies CASSSRQGADTQYF.

The chain recombines TRBV13 with TRBJ1-1; D not resolved. The germline V gene encodes CDR1 PRHDT and CDR2 FYEKMQ (reference sequence). Trimming removed 1 base from V and 1 base from J, with 10 bases in between. The CDR3 sequence is 15 residues long. CDR3 protein: CASSLEVRRNTEAFF. In DNA form, the CDR3 reads TGTGCCAGCAGCTTAGAAGTACGACGGAACACTGAAGCTTTCTTT.

The chain carries TRBV19 and TRBJ2-3; 8 bases are shared with TRBD1. CDR3 length equals 12 residues. CDR1 is LNHDA and CDR2 is SQIVND in the germline V gene (reference sequence). The J segment lost 5 bases and the V segment lost 8 bases, leaving 3 bases of the junction unmatched. CDR3 sequence reads: CASRQGIDTQYF. CDR3 DNA sequence: TGTGCCAGTCGACAGGGGATAGATACGCAGTATTTT.

The chain employs TRBV6-5 and TRBJ1-6, with 7 bases aligning to TRBD1. Germline CDR1 reads MNHEY; CDR2 reads SVGAGI. The CDR3 has 14 residues. With 2 bases clipped from V and 7 bases from J, the junction kept 2 bases outside the gene matches. This CDR3 is CASSYRGRNSPLHF. DNA of the CDR3: TGTGCCAGCAGTTACAGGGGGCGGAATTCACCCCTCCACTTT.

This chain uses TRBV27 with TRBJ2-5; D is tentatively TRBD1 or TRBD2 (7 bases each). Looked up from germline, CDR1 is MNHEY and CDR2 is SMNVEV (reference sequence). This CDR3 contains 14 residues. Trimming stripped 1 base from V and 5 bases from J, with 11 bases between. Here the CDR3 reads CASSLWQGGETQYF. DNA for the CDR3: TGTGCCAGCAGTTTATGGCAGGGGGGGGAGACCCAGTACTTC.

The CDR3 protein is CASSRTLPGTQYF. CDR3 sequence (DNA): TGTGCCAGCAGTCGGACTCTCCCGGGTACGCAGTATTTT. The V and J genes are TRBV7-9 and TRBJ2-3, with D possibly TRBD2 on 5 matching bases. Trimming shortened V by 6 bases and J by 8 bases, and 15 bases separated the two germline ends. CDR1 is SEHNR and CDR2 is FQNEAQ in the germline V gene (reference sequence). CDR3 length: 13 amino acids.

A few counts support this clone. This chain connects TRBV6-1 to TRBJ1-5, with D possibly TRBD1 on 5 matching bases. CDR1 is MNHNS and CDR2 is SASEGT in the germline V gene. The CDR3 covers 15 residues. Between the trimmed V and J ends, which lost 1 base and 5 bases, there was a span of 12 bases. CDR3 DNA: TGTGCCAGCAGTGAAGGGGGGAAAGCAGATCAGCCCCAGCATTTT. Protein product: CASSEGGKADQPQHF.

The chain combines TRBV19 with TRBJ2-3; TRBD2 is a possible D gene (6 bases). CDR1 is LNHDA, CDR2 SQIVND, per germline (reference sequence). Trimming pared 7 bases from V and 5 bases from J, leaving 13 bases between. The CDR3 sequence is 13 residues long. The DNA of the CDR3 is TGTGCCAGTACCCAAATGGAGGGAGATACGCAGTATTTT. Protein: CASTQMEGDTQYF. Variable domain in full (rest from reference TRBV19 and TRBJ2-3): DGGITQSPKYLFRKEGQNVTLSCEQNLNHDAMYWYRQDPGQGLRLIYYSQIVNDFQKGDIAEGYSVSREKKESFPLTVTSAQKNPTAFYLCASTQMEGDTQYFGPGTRLTVL.

This chain joins TRBV10-3 and TRBJ1-5, with D hard to call. CDR1 is ENHRY and CDR2 is SYGVKD in the germline V gene. Trimming took 0 bases from V and 9 from J, leaving 9 bases between them. The CDR3 is 13 amino acids. CDR3 sequence: CAISESPERPQHF. CDR3 nucleotide sequence: TGTGCCATCAGTGAGTCGCCCGAGAGGCCCCAGCATTTT.

The chain is built from TRBV5-1 and TRBJ2-2; weak D call: TRBD2 (6 bases). CDR3 length equals 15 residues. CDR1 and CDR2 (germline): SGHRS, YFSETQ. Trimming pared 0 bases from V and 6 bases from J, leaving 12 bases between. CDR3: CASSLEPSGAGELFF. DNA for the CDR3: TGCGCCAGCAGCTTGGAACCGTCGGGGGCCGGGGAGCTGTTTTTT.

This clone was observed a few times. The sample holds other DNA sequences that translate to the same CDR3. The chain uses TRBV7-2 and TRBJ2-7, with D possibly being TRBD2 (6 bases). The CDR3 has 15 amino acids. V lost 1 base and J 2 bases, leaving 12 bases between the germline ends. Germline V CDR1 and CDR2: SGHTA, FQGNSA. CDR3 loop: CASSLGLALTYEQYF. The CDR3 DNA follows: TGTGCCAGCAGCTTAGGGCTAGCGCTAACCTACGAGCAGTACTTC.

This clone was recorded a few times. The rearrangement links TRBV5-1 to TRBJ2-7, with 8 bases fitting TRBD2. Germline V gene data show CDR1 as SGHRS and CDR2 as YFSETQ. The CDR3 runs to 15 residues. The J segment lost 0 bases and the V segment lost 2 bases, leaving 4 bases of the junction unmatched. The CDR3 coding sequence is TGCGCCAGCAGCTTCACCGGGACTAGCTCCTACGAGCAGTACTTC. Translation: CASSFTGTSSYEQYF.

The gene calls are TRBV13 and TRBJ2-6; 9 bases fit TRBD2. Losses at the gene ends were 2 bases for V and 0 bases for J; bases not matched to a gene: 17. Germline V gene data show CDR1 as PRHDT and CDR2 as FYEKMQ (reference sequence). This CDR3 is 22 amino acids long. As DNA, the CDR3 is TGTGCCAGCAGCTTATTCCTCCTAGCGGGGTTACAAGGGAGCTCTGGGGCCAACGTCCTGACTTTC. Translating it yields CASSLFLLAGLQGSSGANVLTF.

The chain uses TRBV27 and TRBJ2-7; D call uncertain. V was clipped by 3 bases and J by 0 bases, with 6 bases between them. This CDR3 region has 13 residues. Germline loops: CDR1 MNHEY, CDR2 SMNVEV (reference sequence). The CDR3 region has the DNA TGTGCCAGCAGTTTCCTAAGCTCCTACGAGCAGTACTTC. As protein: CASSFLSSYEQYF.

This clone has just a few counts. This sequence joins TRBV7-2 and TRBJ2-7; D unclear. The CDR3 runs 13 residues. The germline CDR1 and CDR2 sequences are SGHTA and FQGNSA. Trimming pared 6 bases from V and 5 bases from J, leaving 14 bases between. The chain's CDR3 is CASSGKGIHEQYF. The CDR3 DNA is TGTGCCAGCAGTGGTAAGGGAATCCACGAGCAGTACTTC.

V usage is TRBV7-8 and J usage is TRBJ2-7, with unresolved D. Trimming took 0 bases from V and 6 from J, leaving 15 bases between them. The CDR3 contains 15 residues. In germline, CDR1 is SGHVS, CDR2 FQNEAQ. CDR3 sequence: CASSLARNRVGEQYF. CDR3 in DNA: TGTGCCAGCAGCTTAGCTAGGAACCGCGTGGGCGAGCAGTACTTC.

With regard to this clone: At one end, the junction sequence differs from germline, possibly due to a read error. The chain recombines TRBV7-9 with TRBJ2-7; TRBD2 matches 7 bases. Germline V lookup: CDR1 SEHNR, CDR2 FQNEAQ (reference sequence). The CDR3 totals 12 residues. CDR3 residues: CASSFGSGVWAF. Written as DNA, the CDR3 is TGTGCCAGCAGCTTTGGGAGCGGGGTTTGGGCCTTC.

The chain combines TRBV27 with TRBJ2-7; 7 bases line up with TRBD2. V shed 4 bases and J 0 bases; nucleotides not matched to a gene: 6. The CDR3 covers 15 residues. CDR1 and CDR2 (germline): MNHEY, SMNVEV (reference sequence). CDR3 amino acids: CASSYSGLSSYEQYF. In nucleotides, the CDR3 is TGTGCCAGCAGTTATAGCGGGCTAAGCTCCTACGAGCAGTACTTC.

This clone appeared a few times. The chain carries TRBV11-1 and TRBJ2-3; no firm D call. Germline V gene sequence: CDR1 SGHAT, CDR2 FQDESV (reference sequence). The CDR3 is 14 residues long. V lost 2 bases, J lost 1 base, and 7 bases lay in between. The CDR3 nucleotides read TGTGCCAGCAGCTTAAATAGTGGCACAGATACGCAGTATTTT. Protein product: CASSLNSGTDTQYF.

The chain uses TRBV5-1 and TRBJ2-2; D may be TRBD2 (7 bases). Germline CDR1 is SGHRS and CDR2 is YFSETQ. The CDR3 is 14 residues long. Trimming shortened V by 0 bases and J by 6 bases, and 9 bases separated the two germline ends. The CDR3 coding sequence is TGCGCCAGCAGCTTGGACGGGGGGCCCGGGGAGCTGTTTTTT. Translated: CASSLDGGPGELFF.